The 24 T cell receptor beta chains given below trace back to one sample, sequenced in a study of T-cell reconstitution after alpha-beta-depleted transplantation in children. A TCRbeta library incorporating unique molecular identifiers was prepared. From the PCR reads, TCRdb called clonotypes with MiXCR, one entry per CDR3 protein. The data hold about 200,000 distinct CDR3 sequences, with 5% to 6.5% observed a single time. The specimen comprised PBMCs, sampled before TCRalphabeta/CD19-depleted stem cell transplant. The receptors shown here come from a girl under three years old with combined immunodeficiency, due to receive a stem cell transplant.

This clonotype came up many times. The rearrangement uses TRBV10-3 and TRBJ2-2; D tentatively reads TRBD1 or TRBD2 (5 bases each). The CDR3 is made up of 16 amino acids. CDR1 ENHRY and CDR2 SYGVKD come from the germline V gene. V shed 6 bases and J shed 0 bases, with 14 bases lying between them. The CDR3 sequence is CAISRDGGTNTGELFF. The CDR3 DNA reads as TGTGCCATCAGCCGGGACGGTGGCACGAACACCGGGGAGCTGTTTTTT.

Details on this clonotype: This may be a read error, as it is one base from a much larger clone. This chain connects TRBV12-3 or TRBV12-4 to TRBJ1-1; D uncertain. This CDR3 is 13 amino acids long. V lost 9 bases, J lost 6 bases, and 17 bases lay in between. The CDR3 is CASNPRRGSEAFF. CDR3 nucleotides: TGTGCCAGTAACCCACGCAGAGGATCTGAAGCTTTCTTT.

The sample holds many counts of this clonotype. The chain uses TRBV5-1 and TRBJ2-2; no firm D call. The germline V gene has CDR1 SGHRS and CDR2 YFSETQ. The CDR3 sequence is 13 residues long. The V and J ends lost 4 bases and 7 bases respectively, with 11 bases between them. This CDR3 reads CASSPPLGGELFF. The CDR3 DNA reads TGCGCCAGCAGCCCTCCTTTGGGCGGGGAGCTGTTTTTT.

The genes are TRBV7-6 and TRBJ2-7; 14 nucleotides line up with TRBD2. J lost 6 bases, V lost 1 base, and 2 bases had no gene match. Germline CDR1 and CDR2: SGHVS and FNYEAQ. The CDR3 totals 15 residues. CDR3 bases: TGTGCCAGCAGCTTAGGTGGACTAGCGGGAGGCGAGCAGTACTTC. It specifies CASSLGGLAGGEQYF.

This clonotype was detected many times. The chain couples TRBV2 to TRBJ2-2; TRBD2 agrees at 11 bases. CDR3 length: 16 residues. Germline CDR1 reads SNHLY; CDR2 reads FYNNEI. V shed 4 bases and J 7 bases; nucleotides not matched to a gene: 8. The chain's CDR3 is CASSVLLAGGGGELFF. In nucleotides, the CDR3 is TGTGCCAGCAGTGTGTTGCTAGCGGGAGGAGGCGGGGAGCTGTTTTTT.

Ten or more counts support this clonotype. The CDR3 loop reads CAWSAGGNNEQFF. The DNA of the CDR3 is TGTGCCTGGAGCGCCGGCGGTAACAATGAGCAGTTCTTC. The chain carries TRBV30 and TRBJ2-1; D gene uncertain. Trimming removed 3 bases from V and 5 bases from J, with 11 bases in between. Per germline, CDR1 GTSNPN and CDR2 SVGIG (reference sequence). This CDR3 spans 13 amino acids.

This clonotype was seen many times. This chain links TRBV5-6 with TRBJ2-7; TRBD2 aligns across 7 bases. Germline CDR1 SGHDT, CDR2 YYEEEE. This CDR3 comprises 15 residues. The V gene end was trimmed by 0 bases and the J gene end by 1 base; junction bases not matched to a gene: 4. CDR3 region: CASSLARGGSYEQYF. CDR3 bases: TGTGCCAGCAGCTTGGCCCGGGGAGGGTCCTACGAGCAGTACTTC.

The J gene is TRBJ1-2, the V gene TRBV6-2 or TRBV6-3; TRBD1 is a possible D gene (5 bases). The germline V and J ends were trimmed by 2 bases and 1 base, with 8 bases remaining between them. Germline V gene lookup returns CDR1 MNHEY and CDR2 SVGEGT. CDR3 length: 14 residues. In nucleotides, the CDR3 is TGTGCCAGCAGTTACCTCGGGGGTAACTATGGCTACACCTTC. Its translation is CASSYLGGNYGYTF.

V and J are TRBV28 and TRBJ2-5; D uncertain. CDR3 size: 14 residues. V dropped 3 bases and J dropped 5 bases, with 13 bases sitting between them. Germline lookup yields CDR1 MDHEN and CDR2 SYDVKM. CDR3: CASSLNSLEETQYF. The CDR3, as DNA: TGTGCCAGCAGTTTGAACAGCTTGGAGGAGACCCAGTACTTC.

This clonotype was found a few times. This rearrangement joins TRBV6-2 or TRBV6-3 to TRBJ1-5; a possible D gene is TRBD1 (6 bases). The CDR3 totals 18 residues. Between the trimmed V and J ends, which lost 3 bases and 5 bases, there was a span of 23 bases. In germline, CDR1 is MNHEY, CDR2 SVGEGT. CDR3 sequence: CASSYSPGAPISYQPQHF. The DNA of the CDR3 is TGTGCCAGCAGTTATTCGCCAGGGGCCCCGATCAGTTATCAGCCCCAGCATTTT.

This clonotype was detected many times. The chain combines TRBV7-3 with TRBJ2-3; weak D call: TRBD2 (6 bases). V was shortened by 5 bases and J by 0 bases, with 9 bases between the two germline ends. Per germline, CDR1 SGHTA and CDR2 FQGTGA. The CDR3 consists of 14 residues. The chain's CDR3 is CASSLGLSTDTQYF. The CDR3 DNA reads TGTGCCAGCAGCCTGGGACTGAGCACAGATACGCAGTATTTT.

The V call is TRBV9, the J call TRBJ2-1; 7 bases align to TRBD1. J was trimmed by 8 bases and V by 0 bases; bases with no gene match: 8. Germline V gene sequence: CDR1 SGDLS, CDR2 YYNGEE. This CDR3 contains 15 residues. The CDR3 spells CASSVEKGAGHEQFF. The CDR3 DNA reads TGTGCCAGCAGCGTAGAGAAGGGGGCGGGCCATGAGCAGTTCTTC.

The table lists this clonotype with many counts. The chain employs TRBV12-3 or TRBV12-4 and TRBJ2-7; D not certain. Trimming removed 2 bases at V and 0 bases at J, with 11 bases between. CDR3 length: 15 amino acids. In DNA form, the CDR3 reads TGTGCCAGCAGTTTAAAGGTCTTCAGCTCCTACGAGCAGTACTTC. Protein sequence: CASSLKVFSSYEQYF.

This clonotype was seen repeatedly, ten times or more. J is TRBJ2-3 and V is TRBV6-6; D is undetermined. V was trimmed by 2 bases and J by 4 bases, leaving 7 bases between them. Looked up from germline, CDR1 is MNHNY and CDR2 is SVGAGI (reference sequence). The CDR3 consists of 13 residues. The CDR3 protein is CASSYVLADTQYF. CDR3 in DNA: TGTGCCAGCAGTTACGTCCTGGCAGATACGCAGTATTTT.

This clonotype turned up a few times. The V call is TRBV4-1, the J call TRBJ1-6; no clear D gene. The germline V gene has CDR1 MGHRA and CDR2 YSYEKL. This CDR3 contains 20 residues. The V and J ends lost 0 bases and 0 bases respectively, with 18 bases between them. The CDR3, as DNA: TGCGCCAGCAGCCAAGATCCGGCAGGCGTAGGGAGCTCCTATAATTCACCCCTCCACTTT. It translates to CASSQDPAGVGSSYNSPLHF.

This clonotype was seen ten or more times. The chain links TRBV7-9 to TRBJ2-7, with D unresolved. This CDR3 has 14 residues. V dropped 5 bases and J dropped 1 base, with 12 bases sitting between them. Germline CDR1 is SEHNR and CDR2 is FQNEAQ (reference sequence). The CDR3 DNA is TGTGCCAGCAGCCTAACAGACTCTTCCTACGAGCAGTACTTC. It yields the protein CASSLTDSSYEQYF.

This clonotype has at least ten counts. J is TRBJ2-1 and V is TRBV29-1; 8 bases align to TRBD2. The CDR3 length is 14 residues. Germline V gene sequence: CDR1 SQVTM, CDR2 ANQGSEA. The J segment lost 7 bases and the V segment lost 6 bases, leaving 11 bases of the junction unmatched. This chain's CDR3 is CSVTPGLEENEQFF. The CDR3 DNA reads as TGCAGCGTGACCCCGGGACTAGAAGAGAATGAGCAGTTCTTC.

This clonotype appeared many times. This chain connects TRBV9 to TRBJ2-2, with 10 nucleotides matching TRBD2. This CDR3 spans 16 amino acids. Germline V lookup: CDR1 SGDLS, CDR2 YYNGEE. The J segment lost 5 bases and the V segment lost 0 bases, leaving 4 bases of the junction unmatched. CDR3 nucleotide sequence: TGTGCCAGCAGCGTAGGAGAACTAGCGGGGACCGGGGAGCTGTTTTTT. Protein: CASSVGELAGTGELFF. Full variable domain (missing parts from reference TRBV9 and TRBJ2-2): DSGVTQTPKHLITATGQRVTLRCSPRSGDLSVYWYQQSLDQGLQFLIQYYNGEERAKGNILERFSAQQFPDLHSELNLSSLELGDSALYFCASSVGELAGTGELFFGEGSRLTVL.

Ten or more counts support this clonotype. This chain uses TRBV11-2 with TRBJ2-6; either TRBD1 or TRBD2 may fit D (5 bases each). Germline V lookup: CDR1 SGHAT, CDR2 FQNNGV. Trimming shortened V by 5 bases and J by 1 base, and 15 bases separated the two germline ends. There are 17 residues in the CDR3. CDR3 in DNA: TGTGCCAGCAGCCTCGGGACGGGGATATCTGGGGCCAACGTCCTGACTTTC. It specifies CASSLGTGISGANVLTF.

This clonotype was seen at least ten times. The chain carries TRBV5-6 and TRBJ2-2; D unresolved. Trimming took off 5 bases at V and 0 bases at J, with 32 bases between the two ends. In germline, CDR1 is SGHDT, CDR2 YYEEEE. The CDR3 sequence is 22 residues long. Written as DNA, the CDR3 is TGTGCCAGCAGGGGGTTTGCAGGCTACCCCTCCCTCCTTTTCACGAACACCGGGGAGCTGTTTTTT. It translates to CASRGFAGYPSLLFTNTGELFF.

The table lists this clonotype with many counts. This chain connects TRBV7-9 to TRBJ2-7; D not certain. Germline CDR1 reads SEHNR; CDR2 reads FQNEAQ (reference sequence). The CDR3 extends over 14 amino acids. With 4 bases removed from V and 3 bases from J, the gap between germline ends came to 13 bases. The CDR3 nucleotides read TGTGCCAGCAGCTCCCCCTCATCGGACTACGAGCAGTACTTC. It is translated as CASSSPSSDYEQYF.

This clonotype was counted ten times or more. The rearrangement joins TRBV28 to TRBJ1-4, with D perhaps TRBD1 (5 bases). V was trimmed by 3 bases and J by 5 bases, leaving 10 bases between them. The CDR3 sequence is 14 residues long. Germline V gene data show CDR1 as MDHEN and CDR2 as SYDVKM. CDR3 nucleotide sequence: TGTGCCAGCAGTTTCAGGGCCCTAAATGAAAAACTGTTTTTT. It yields the protein CASSFRALNEKLFF.

A few counts support this clonotype. The chain combines TRBV7-3 with TRBJ2-5; 13 nucleotides line up with TRBD2. J lost 5 bases, V lost 5 bases, and 11 bases had no gene match. The CDR3 extends over 17 amino acids. Per the germline V gene, CDR1 is SGHTA and CDR2 is FQGTGA. The CDR3 nucleotides read TGTGCCAGCAGCCCCGGGACTAGCGGGAATTTTGAGGAGACCCAGTACTTC. Amino acids: CASSPGTSGNFEETQYF.

Regarding this clonotype: This may be a read error, as it is one base from a much larger clone. The chain combines TRBV11-2 with TRBJ2-3; TRBD2 agrees at 12 bases. This CDR3 has 17 amino acids. From germline, CDR1 is SGHAT and CDR2 FQNNGV. The CDR3 spells CATSSPSGGVETDTQYF. In nucleotides, the CDR3 is TGTGCCACCAGCTCACCTAGCGGGGGGGTAGAGACAGATACGCAGTATTTT.